The present T cell receptor (beta chain) was sequenced within a study of blood T cell repertoires in COVID-19. Per the authors' pipeline: Amplification with reference gene primers provided the estimates of nucleated cell counts. Data came from immunoSEQ multiplex PCR; TCRdb stores just in-frame clones and leaves some out. That table is the source of V, J and clone size, and D and trimming were worked out from the DNA. The sample carries fewer than 250,000 clones, roughly 80% recorded once. CDR1 and CDR2 from the germline V gene are SGHRS and YFSETQ. The V and J ends lost 0 bases and 7 bases respectively, with 14 bases between them. This CDR3 comprises 15 residues.

The receptor was derived from a man aged 25-45 years with active or convalescent COVID-19. The chain joins TRBV5-1 to TRBJ1-5; D gene ambiguous. Sequencing was performed on peripheral blood. In DNA form, the CDR3 reads TGCGCCAGCAGCTTGGGCATGCTGGGAGAGCAGCCCCAGCATTTT. Translating gives CASSLGMLGEQPQHF.